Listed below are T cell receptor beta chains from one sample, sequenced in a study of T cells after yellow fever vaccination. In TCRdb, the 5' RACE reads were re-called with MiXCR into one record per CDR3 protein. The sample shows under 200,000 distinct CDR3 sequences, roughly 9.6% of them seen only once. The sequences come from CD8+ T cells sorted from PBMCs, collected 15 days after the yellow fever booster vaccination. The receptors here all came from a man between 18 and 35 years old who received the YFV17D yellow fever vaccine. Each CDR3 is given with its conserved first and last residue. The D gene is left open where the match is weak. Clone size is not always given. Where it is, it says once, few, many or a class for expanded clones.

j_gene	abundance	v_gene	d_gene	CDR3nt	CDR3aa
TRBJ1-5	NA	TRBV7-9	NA	TGTGCCAGCAGCTCGGGACATTACAATCAGCCCCAGCATTTT	CASSSGHYNQPQHF
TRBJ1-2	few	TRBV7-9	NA	TGTGCCAGCAGCTTCCCGGGGTCTAACTATGGCTACACCTTC	CASSFPGSNYGYTF
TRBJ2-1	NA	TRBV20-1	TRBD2	TGCAGTACCAGTGCCGAGTTGCTTTCGGGGGGAAGCTCCTACAATGAGCAGTTCTTC	CSTSAELLSGGSSYNEQFF
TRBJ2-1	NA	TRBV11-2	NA	TGTGCCAGCAGCTTGTCGGGAAGCAATGAGCAGTTCTTC	CASSLSGSNEQFF
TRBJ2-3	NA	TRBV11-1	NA	TGTGCCAGCAGCTTTGGGGAACTGGCACTCACAGATACGCAGTATTTT	CASSFGELALTDTQYF
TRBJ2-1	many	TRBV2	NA	TGTGCCAGCAGTGTATGGGGGCGAAACAATGAGCAGTTCTTC	CASSVWGRNNEQFF
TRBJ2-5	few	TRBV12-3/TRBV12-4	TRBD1	TGTGCCAGCAGTTTTCAGGACAGGGGCCGAGAGACCCAGTACTTC	CASSFQDRGRETQYF
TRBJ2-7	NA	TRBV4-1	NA	TGCGCCAGCAGCCAAGAGGCCGAGCAGGGCTACGAGCAGTACTTC	CASSQEAEQGYEQYF
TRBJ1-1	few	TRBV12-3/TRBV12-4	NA	TGTGCCAGAGACGAAGGGCCGGACCCTCCGATGGTTCCGGGCAGTCAAGCTTTCTTT	CARDEGPDPPMVPGSQAFF
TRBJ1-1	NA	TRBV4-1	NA	TGCGCCAGCAGCCTAAGCCTAGTTGGTGAAGCTTTCTTT	CASSLSLVGEAFF
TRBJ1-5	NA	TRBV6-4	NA	TGTGCCAGCAGTCGCGGGGGGGTCACAGATACGCAGCATTTT	CASSRGGVTDTQHF
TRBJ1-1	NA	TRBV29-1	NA	TGCAGCGCAGACCCGGCTTTCTTT	CSADPAFF
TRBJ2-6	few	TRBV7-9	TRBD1	TGTGCCAGCAGCACCTCAGGGGGCCCTGGGGCCAACGTCCTGACTTTC	CASSTSGGPGANVLTF
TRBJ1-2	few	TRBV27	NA	TGTGCCAGCAGTTTATCGCCGAACTATGGCTACACCTTC	CASSLSPNYGYTF
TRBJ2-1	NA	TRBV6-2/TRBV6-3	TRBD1	TGTGCCAGCAGTTACTCTACAGGGGGCGTTGAGCAGTTCTTC	CASSYSTGGVEQFF
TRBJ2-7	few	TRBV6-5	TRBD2	TGTGCCAGCGGCGGGGGGCTCCACGAGCAGTACTTC	CASGGGLHEQYF
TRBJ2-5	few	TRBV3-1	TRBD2	TGTGCCAGCAGCCACACTAGCGGGGAACACCAAGAGACCCAGTACTTC	CASSHTSGEHQETQYF
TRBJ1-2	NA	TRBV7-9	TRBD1	TGTGCCAGCAGCTTAAGCTCCGGGACAGGGATCAACGGGGGCTACACCTTC	CASSLSSGTGINGGYTF
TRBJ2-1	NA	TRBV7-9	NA	TGTGCCAGCAGCTTCAGTCCGGGGGCGGAAGTCTACAATGAGCAGTTCTTC	CASSFSPGAEVYNEQFF
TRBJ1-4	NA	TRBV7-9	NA	TGTGCCAGCAGCTCTGCCGGGGCCGAGGGGGAAAAACTGTTTTTT	CASSSAGAEGEKLFF
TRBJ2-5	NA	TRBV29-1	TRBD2	TGCAGCGTTGAAGCGGGGGGGCGGGAGACCCAGTACTTC	CSVEAGGRETQYF
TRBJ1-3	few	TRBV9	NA	TGTGCCAGCAGAAGGGGAACTAGCTCTGGAAACACCATATATTTT	CASRRGTSSGNTIYF
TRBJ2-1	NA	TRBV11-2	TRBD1	TGTGCCAGCAGGGGGACAGGGGGAACCACGGGAAATGAGCAGTTCTTC	CASRGTGGTTGNEQFF
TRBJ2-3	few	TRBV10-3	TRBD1	TGTGCCAACCGACAGGGTTCGGGCACAGATACGCAGTATTTT	CANRQGSGTDTQYF
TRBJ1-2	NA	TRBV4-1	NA	TGCGCCAGCAGCCCCAGCGCCCTTGGAACCCCTAACTATGGCTACACCTTC	CASSPSALGTPNYGYTF
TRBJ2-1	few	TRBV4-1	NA	TGCGCCAGCACCACTGAAGGGGACAATGAGCAGTTCTTC	CASTTEGDNEQFF
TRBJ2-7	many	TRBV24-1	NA	TGTGCCACCAGTGACCCATACAGGGGAGGGGAATACGAGCAGTACTTC	CATSDPYRGGEYEQYF
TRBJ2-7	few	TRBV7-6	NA	TGTGCCAGCAGCGATGGCCATGGGTACGAGCAGTACTTC	CASSDGHGYEQYF
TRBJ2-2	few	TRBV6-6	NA	TGTGCCAGCACCGAACTCGGGGAGCTGTTTTTT	CASTELGELFF
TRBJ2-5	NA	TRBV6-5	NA	TGTGCCAGCAGCATTGCCGGGGGCGAGGAGACCCAGTACTTC	CASSIAGGEETQYF
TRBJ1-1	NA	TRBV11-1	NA	TGTGCCAGCAGCTCGTACAGCCACGTGAACACTGAAGCTTTCTTT	CASSSYSHVNTEAFF
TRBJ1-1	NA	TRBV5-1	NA	TGCGCCAGCAGCGGCGGGGTACAGGGGAACACTGAAGCTTTCTTT	CASSGGVQGNTEAFF
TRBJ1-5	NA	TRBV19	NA	TGTGCCAGTAGTACATTGACCGGGATGAGCAATCAGCCCCAGCATTTT	CASSTLTGMSNQPQHF
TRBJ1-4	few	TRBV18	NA	TGTGCCAGCTCACCTCCCGGGGGAATCGGGGAAAAACTGTTTTTT	CASSPPGGIGEKLFF
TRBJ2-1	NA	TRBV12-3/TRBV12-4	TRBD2	TGTGCCAGCAGTGATCCCGGGACTAGCGGGGGGGCGGGGTCCTACAATGAGCAGTTCTTC	CASSDPGTSGGAGSYNEQFF
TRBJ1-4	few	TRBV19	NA	TGTGCCAGTAGTATTTGGGCACCGGCAACTAATGAAAAACTGTTTTTT	CASSIWAPATNEKLFF
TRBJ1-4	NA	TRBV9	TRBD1	TGTGCCAGCAGCGGGGACAGCCTTAATGAAAAACTGTTTTTT	CASSGDSLNEKLFF
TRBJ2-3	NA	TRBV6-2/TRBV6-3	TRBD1	TGTGCCAGCAGTGGACAGGGCCCTAGGCAGTATTTT	CASSGQGPRQYF
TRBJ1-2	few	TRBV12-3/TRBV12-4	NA	TGTGCCAGCAGTTTCGGGGGCTATGGCTACACCTTC	CASSFGGYGYTF
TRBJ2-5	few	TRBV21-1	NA	TGTGCCAGCAGCAAAGTTCACCTGGGGGAGACCCAGTACTTC	CASSKVHLGETQYF
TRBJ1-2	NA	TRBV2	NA	TGTGCCAGCGGCCCTCCCGGTGGAAATACCTTC	CASGPPGGNTF
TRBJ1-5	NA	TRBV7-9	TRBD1	TGTGCCAGCAGCTTAGGAGGACAGGGGGCCGGTCAGCCCCAGCATTTT	CASSLGGQGAGQPQHF
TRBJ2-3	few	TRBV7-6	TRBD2	TGTGCCAGCAGCTTAGCTTCAGGTAGCGGGATCACAGATACGCAGTATTTT	CASSLASGSGITDTQYF
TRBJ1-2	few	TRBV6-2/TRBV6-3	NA	TGTGCCAGCAGTTACCCAACGGGTGGCTACACCTTC	CASSYPTGGYTF
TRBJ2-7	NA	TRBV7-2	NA	TGTGCCAGCAGCTCGTTTAATTCTGCCGATCCCTCCTACGAGCAGTACTTC	CASSSFNSADPSYEQYF
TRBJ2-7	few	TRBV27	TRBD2	TGTGCCAGCAGTCATGGACTAGCGGGGGCCCCGGTAACCTACGAGCAGTACTTC	CASSHGLAGAPVTYEQYF